These 10 T cell receptor beta chains were all obtained from the same sample, sequenced in a study of T-cell memory formation after mild COVID-19. MiXCR, run by TCRdb on the 5' RACE reads, gives a single entry per CDR3 protein. Of a few hundred thousand distinct CDR3 sequences in the sample, roughly 15% were seen once. Input material: PBMCs or a T cell subset sorted from them (not recorded which). The receptors derive from a man younger than 35 who had mild COVID-19 (a few samples of this study predate the infection). Cell type and time point are not known.

This clonotype was counted a few times. The rearrangement links TRBV5-1 to TRBJ1-6; 8 bases align to TRBD1. Trimming at V came to 6 bases and at J to 9 bases, leaving 11 bases not matched to a gene. Germline V CDR1 and CDR2: SGHRS, YFSETQ. The CDR3 is 15 residues long. CDR3 amino acids: CASNDSGQGGSPLHF. The CDR3 region has the DNA TGCGCCAGCAATGACTCTGGACAGGGAGGTTCACCCCTCCACTTT.

The rearrangement uses TRBV5-1 and TRBJ2-2; D tentatively reads TRBD1 or TRBD2 (5 bases each). This CDR3 comprises 17 residues. Trimming pared 5 bases from V and 5 bases from J, leaving 22 bases between. Germline CDR1 reads SGHRS; CDR2 reads YFSETQ. The DNA of the CDR3 is TGCGCCAGCAGTACCGTGCCCCCGGGGCGAAGGACCGGGGAGCTGTTTTTT. It yields the protein CASSTVPPGRRTGELFF.

As to this clonotype: A junction end diverges from the germline sequence, so it may reflect a read error. The J gene is TRBJ2-1, the V gene TRBV5-1; 8 bases fit TRBD2. The CDR3 has 14 amino acids. CDR1 is SGHRS, CDR2 YFSETQ, per germline. CDR3 coding DNA: TGCGCCAGCAGCTTTCTTAGCGGGGATAATGAGCAGTTATTC. Amino acids: CASSFLSGDNEQLF.

CDR3 coding DNA: TGCAGCGTTGGTCCCAGGGGCACAGATACGCAGTATTTT. It encodes CSVGPRGTDTQYF. This rearrangement joins TRBV29-1 to TRBJ2-3; D perhaps matches TRBD1 (5 bases). Trimming shortened V by 4 bases and J by 1 base, and 9 bases separated the two germline ends. CDR1 is SQVTM and CDR2 is ANQGSEA in the germline V gene. This CDR3 region has 13 residues.

This clonotype has only a few counts. The rearrangement joins TRBV29-1 to TRBJ2-2; unclear D gene. The length of the CDR3 is 12 residues. Per the germline V gene, CDR1 is SQVTM and CDR2 is ANQGSEA. Trimming stripped 4 bases from V and 5 bases from J, with 8 bases between. CDR3 in amino acids: CSVGSQTGELFF. CDR3 DNA: TGCAGCGTTGGGTCACAGACCGGGGAGCTGTTTTTT.

There are a few counts of this clonotype. The J gene is TRBJ1-2, the V gene TRBV20-1, with 8 bases fitting TRBD1. Germline V gene data show CDR1 as DFQATT and CDR2 as SNEGSKA (reference sequence). J was trimmed by 2 bases and V by 6 bases; bases with no gene match: 5. The CDR3 extends over 13 amino acids. The CDR3 reads CSAVTGENYGYTF. The CDR3 nucleotides read TGCAGTGCCGTGACAGGGGAGAACTATGGCTACACCTTC.

The rearrangement joins TRBV7-8 to TRBJ2-3; TRBD2 agrees at 10 bases. V was clipped by 2 bases and J by 5 bases; unmatched bases: 13. Germline CDR1 SGHVS, CDR2 FQNEAQ. This CDR3 has 18 residues. The CDR3 DNA follows: TGTGCCAGCAGCTTAATCCCCCTAGCGGGGGAGAACGGAGATACGCAGTATTTT. Encoded protein: CASSLIPLAGENGDTQYF.

V gene TRBV19 combines with J gene TRBJ1-5; D gene uncertain. The ends were cut back, 5 bases at V and 7 bases at J, with 12 bases in the middle. Germline values: CDR1 LNHDA, CDR2 SQIVND (reference sequence). The CDR3 spans 13 residues. CDR3 loop: CASSRGLTQPQHF. The CDR3 nucleotides are TGTGCCAGTAGTCGGGGTCTAACCCAGCCCCAGCATTTT.

This clonotype was picked up a small number of times. The chain is built from TRBV7-3 and TRBJ2-3; D possibly corresponds to TRBD2 (5 bases). With 2 bases removed from V and 3 bases from J, the gap between germline ends came to 12 bases. Germline CDR1 is SGHTA and CDR2 is FQGTGA. The CDR3 contains 15 residues. The CDR3 loop reads CASSLANSVTDTQYF. The CDR3 nucleotides are TGTGCCAGCAGCTTAGCAAATAGCGTGACAGATACGCAGTATTTT.

This clonotype was found a few times. The rearrangement uses TRBV7-9 and TRBJ2-5; D is unresolved. Germline V gene sequence: CDR1 SEHNR, CDR2 FQNEAQ (reference sequence). The CDR3 contains 13 residues. The germline V and J ends were trimmed by 4 bases and 7 bases, with 13 bases remaining between them. CDR3 nucleotides: TGTGCCAGCAGCTATAGGGCGATGGGGACCCAGTACTTC. It is translated as CASSYRAMGTQYF.